This entry concerns a single TCR beta chain. The antigen remains undetermined. Investigators spread the genomic DNA of each subset evenly over several immunoSEQ plates. Generated by immunoSEQ multiplex PCR, the TCRdb table keeps only in-frame clones and is missing some. Here the sample spans about 2 million clones, over 85% being singletons. Only CD45RO-negative cells positively selected for CCR7 counted as naive CD8 cells, so terminally differentiated effector memory CD45RA+ cells were excluded. This entry belongs to a study of shared clonotypes between healthy human individuals. Study-wide points: Richness estimates generally favored naive over memory subsets. A reduction in generation probabilities was seen for non-shared clonotypes relative to those shared by all four donors.

V lost 5 bases to trimming and J lost 5 bases; unmatched junction nucleotides: 9. The CDR3 runs to 16 residues. Per germline, CDR1 SGHAT and CDR2 FQNNGV. The chain recombines TRBV11-2 with TRBJ2-5; 12 bases align to TRBD2. The sample taken for sequencing was naive CD8+ T cells sorted from blood. This receptor was obtained from a man aged 18 to 30 in good health. CDR3 loop: CASSPPTSGSYETQYF. The CDR3 coding sequence is TGTGCCAGCAGCCCCCCGACTAGCGGGAGTTACGAGACCCAGTACTTC.